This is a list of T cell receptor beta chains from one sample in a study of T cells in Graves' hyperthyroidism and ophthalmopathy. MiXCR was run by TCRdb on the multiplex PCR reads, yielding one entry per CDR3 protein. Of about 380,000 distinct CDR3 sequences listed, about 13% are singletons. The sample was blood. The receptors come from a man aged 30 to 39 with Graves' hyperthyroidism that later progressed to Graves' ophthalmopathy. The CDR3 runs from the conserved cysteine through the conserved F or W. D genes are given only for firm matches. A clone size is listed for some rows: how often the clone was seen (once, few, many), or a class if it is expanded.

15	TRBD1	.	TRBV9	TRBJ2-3	TGTGCCAGCAGCGTGAGCGCAGGGGGCGCCGATACGCAGTATTTT	CASSVSAGGADTQYF
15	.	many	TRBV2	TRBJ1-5	TGTGCCAGCAGTGAAGGGGGGTATGGTAATCAGCCCCAGCATTTT	CASSEGGYGNQPQHF
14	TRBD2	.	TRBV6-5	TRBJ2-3	TGTGCCAGCAGTTACGGCGGGGGAAGAGATACGCAGTATTTT	CASSYGGGRDTQYF
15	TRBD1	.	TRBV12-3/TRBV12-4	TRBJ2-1	TGTGCCAGCAGCCAGGGACAGGGGGCGGGGAATGAGCAGTTCTTC	CASSQGQGAGNEQFF
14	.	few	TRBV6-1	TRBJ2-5	TGTGCCAGCAGTTATGGGAGACAGCAAGAGACCCAGTACTTC	CASSYGRQQETQYF
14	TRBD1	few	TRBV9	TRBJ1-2	TGTGCCAGCAGTGACAGGGTTTCAAGTGGTGGCTACACCTTC	CASSDRVSSGGYTF
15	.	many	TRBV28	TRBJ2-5	TGTGCCAGCCTCCTGACGGGACAAATGAGGGAGACCCAGTACTTC	CASLLTGQMRETQYF
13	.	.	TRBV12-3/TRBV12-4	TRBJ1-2	TGTGCCAGCAGTTTAGTACTTGTCTATGGCTACACCTTC	CASSLVLVYGYTF
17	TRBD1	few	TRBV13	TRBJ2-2	TGTGCCAGCAGCAACTATCCGGGACAGGCGAACACCGGGGAGCTGTTTTTT	CASSNYPGQANTGELFF
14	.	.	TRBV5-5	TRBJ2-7	TGTGCCAGCAGCTCAACTGGACAGTACTACGAGCAGTACTTC	CASSSTGQYYEQYF
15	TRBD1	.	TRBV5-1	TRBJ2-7	TGCGCCAGCAGCTACGCCGGGACAGGGATCTACGAGCAGTACTTC	CASSYAGTGIYEQYF
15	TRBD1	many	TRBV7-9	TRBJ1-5	TGTGCCAGCAGCTCAGGGGACAGGGTCAATCAGCCCCAGCATTTT	CASSSGDRVNQPQHF
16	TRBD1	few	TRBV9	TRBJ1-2	TGTGCCAGCAGCGTAGAGGGACAGGAGCACAACTATGGCTACACCTTC	CASSVEGQEHNYGYTF
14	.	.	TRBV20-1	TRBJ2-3	TGCAGTGCCCCGGACTCGCGGGCGGCAGATACGCAGTATTTT	CSAPDSRAADTQYF
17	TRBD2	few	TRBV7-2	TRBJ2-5	TGTGCCAGCAGCTTTTCCCGGACTAGCGGGGACCAAGAGACCCAGTACTTC	CASSFSRTSGDQETQYF
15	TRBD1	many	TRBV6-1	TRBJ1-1	TGTGCCAGCAGGGCCGGGACAGGGGGTAACACTGAAGCTTTCTTT	CASRAGTGGNTEAFF
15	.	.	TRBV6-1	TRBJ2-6	TGTGCCAGCACCCCCCTAGCGTCTGGGGCCAACGTCCTGACTTTC	CASTPLASGANVLTF
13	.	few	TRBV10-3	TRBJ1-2	TGTGCCATCAGTGAGGGCGGTTACTATGGCTACACCTTC	CAISEGGYYGYTF
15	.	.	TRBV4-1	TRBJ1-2	TGCGCCAGCAGCCAGGAGATTGGGGGTTTCTATGGCTACACCTTC	CASSQEIGGFYGYTF
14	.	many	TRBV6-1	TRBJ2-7	TGTGCCAGCAGTACCTACAGGAGCTCCTACGAGCAGTACTTC	CASSTYRSSYEQYF
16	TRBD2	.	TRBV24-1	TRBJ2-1	TGTGCCACCAGTGGTTCCCTAGCGGGGGGATTCAATGAGCAGTTCTTC	CATSGSLAGGFNEQFF
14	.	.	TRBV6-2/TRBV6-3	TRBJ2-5	TGTGCCAGTGGGGGACCTCCAACCAGGGAGACCCAGTACTTC	CASGGPPTRETQYF
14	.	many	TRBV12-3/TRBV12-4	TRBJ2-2	TGTGCCAGCGGAACAGGGTTGAACACCGGGGAGCTGTTTTTT	CASGTGLNTGELFF
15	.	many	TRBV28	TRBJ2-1	TGTGCCAGCGTAATAGCTCTTAGCTCCTACAATGAGCAGTTCTTC	CASVIALSSYNEQFF
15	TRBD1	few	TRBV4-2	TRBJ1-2	TGTGCCAGCAGCCCTGGGGACAGGGGGATGTATGGCTACACCTTC	CASSPGDRGMYGYTF
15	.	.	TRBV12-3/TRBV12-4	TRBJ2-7	TGTGCCAGCAGCGAAGGGGAGGGGGGAAGCTACGAGCAGTACTTC	CASSEGEGGSYEQYF
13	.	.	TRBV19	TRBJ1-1	TGTGCCAGTAGTCGACTGGTAAACACTGAAGCTTTCTTT	CASSRLVNTEAFF
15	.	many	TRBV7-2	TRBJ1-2	TGTGCCAGCACCTTTAGAATCCAGGCCCAGTTGCGCTACACCTTC	CASTFRIQAQLRYTF
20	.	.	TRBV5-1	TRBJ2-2	TGCGCCAGCAGCTCCTCGCCTGCCTGGGACATACAATCTTCGGTCGGGGAGCTGTTTTTT	CASSSSPAWDIQSSVGELFF
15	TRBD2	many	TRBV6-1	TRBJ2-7	TGTGCCAGCAGTGATACTAGCGGGGGGGCCTACGAGCAGTACTTC	CASSDTSGGAYEQYF
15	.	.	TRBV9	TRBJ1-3	TGTGCCAGCAGCGTAGACTTGAGCTCTGGAAACACCATATATTTT	CASSVDLSSGNTIYF
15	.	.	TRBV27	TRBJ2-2	TGTGCCAGCAGTTTATTGGCAGTTTACATCGGGGAGCTGTTTTTT	CASSLLAVYIGELFF
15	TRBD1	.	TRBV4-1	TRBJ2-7	TGCGCCAGCAGCCAAGATGGGACAGGGACCTACGAGCAGTACTTC	CASSQDGTGTYEQYF
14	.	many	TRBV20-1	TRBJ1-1	TGCAGTGCTAGAGATCCTCCCGCGGAGACTGAAGCTTTCTTT	CSARDPPAETEAFF
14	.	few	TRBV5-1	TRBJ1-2	TGCGCCAGCAGCTTCCAAGGGAGCGGCTATGGCTACACCTTC	CASSFQGSGYGYTF
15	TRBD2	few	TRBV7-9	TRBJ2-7	TGTGCCAGCAGCCCCGGTGGGACTAGCAGTTACGAGCAGTACTTC	CASSPGGTSSYEQYF
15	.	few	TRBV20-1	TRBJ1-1	TGCAGTGCTAGAGAAGATGTAATGAGGGGTTCTGAAGCTTTCTTT	CSAREDVMRGSEAFF
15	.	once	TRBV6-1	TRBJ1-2	TGTGCCAGCAGACCAACAGGTTCCCTTCAAAAGGGCTACACCTTC	CASRPTGSLQKGYTF
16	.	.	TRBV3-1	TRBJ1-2	TGTGCCAGCAGCCAAGATTCAGAGGGCGCCTTTTATGGCTACACCTTC	CASSQDSEGAFYGYTF
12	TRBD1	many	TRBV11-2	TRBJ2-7	TGTGCCAGCAGCCCTGGGACAGACGAGCAGTACTTC	CASSPGTDEQYF
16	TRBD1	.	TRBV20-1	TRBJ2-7	TGCAGTGCTAGAGGCCCGGGACAGGGAAATAACTACGAGCAGTACTTC	CSARGPGQGNNYEQYF
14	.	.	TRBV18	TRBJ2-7	TGTGCCAGCTCACCGTCTCGGGACTCCTACGAGCAGTACTTC	CASSPSRDSYEQYF
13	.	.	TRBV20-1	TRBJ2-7	TGCAGTGCTAGTGGTGACACCCCCTACGAGCAGTACTTC	CSASGDTPYEQYF
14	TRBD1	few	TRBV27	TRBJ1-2	TGTGCCAGCAGTCTAAAGGGGGCTGGCTATGGCTACACCTTC	CASSLKGAGYGYTF